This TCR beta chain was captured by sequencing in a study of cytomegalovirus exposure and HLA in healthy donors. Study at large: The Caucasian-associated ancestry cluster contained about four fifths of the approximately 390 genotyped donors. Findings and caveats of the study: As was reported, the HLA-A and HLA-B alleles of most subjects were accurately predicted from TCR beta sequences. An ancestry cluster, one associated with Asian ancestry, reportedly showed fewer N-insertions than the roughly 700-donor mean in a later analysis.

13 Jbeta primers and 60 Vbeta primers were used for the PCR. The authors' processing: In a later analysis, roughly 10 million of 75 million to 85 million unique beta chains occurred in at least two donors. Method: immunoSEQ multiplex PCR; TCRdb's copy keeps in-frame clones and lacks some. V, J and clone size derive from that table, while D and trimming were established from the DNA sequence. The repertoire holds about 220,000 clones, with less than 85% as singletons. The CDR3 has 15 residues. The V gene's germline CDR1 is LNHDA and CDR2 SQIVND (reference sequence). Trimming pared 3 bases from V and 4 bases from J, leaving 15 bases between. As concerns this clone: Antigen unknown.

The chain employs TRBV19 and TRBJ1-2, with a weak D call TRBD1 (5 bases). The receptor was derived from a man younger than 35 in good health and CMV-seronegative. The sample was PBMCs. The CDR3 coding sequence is TGTGCCAGTAGTATCCCCCGACTAGGGGTCTATGGCTACACCTTC. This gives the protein CASSIPRLGVYGYTF.